The 14 T cell receptor beta chains listed next were all sequenced from one sample in a study of shared clonotypes between healthy human individuals. TCRdb's table, derived via immunoSEQ multiplex PCR, lists solely in-frame clones and lacks some. The sample records more than 2 million clones, 90% to 95% being singletons. Naive CD8 cells lacked CD45RO and underwent positive selection for CCR7, leaving out terminally differentiated effector memory CD45RA+ cells. The source material was naive CD8+ T cells from PBMCs. The receptor source for this set is a young man in good health. Some clones in this sample may be carry-over from other donors' samples.

The chain couples TRBV15 to TRBJ2-7; 10 bases are a match to TRBD1. Unmatched junction bases numbered 5, after V lost 0 bases and J lost 3 bases. Per the germline V gene, CDR1 is LNHNV and CDR2 is YYDKDF (reference sequence). This CDR3 spans 16 amino acids. The CDR3 sequence: CATSRDRDRGFYEQYF. The CDR3 bases are TGTGCCACCAGCAGAGATCGGGACAGGGGTTTCTACGAGCAGTACTTC.

The chain employs TRBV18 and TRBJ1-1, with 11 bases matching TRBD1. The trim removed 3 bases at V and 5 bases at J, leaving 2 bases unmatched. Germline loops: CDR1 KGHSH, CDR2 LQKENI. This CDR3 has 14 amino acids. The CDR3 bases are TGTGCCAGCTCACCGGACAGGGGGCATACTGAAGCTTTCTTT. The encoded protein is CASSPDRGHTEAFF.

The V call is TRBV11-2, the J call TRBJ1-1; TRBD1 matches 12 bases. The CDR3 is made up of 18 amino acids. Germline trimming cut 4 bases from V and 1 base from J; bases unmatched to any gene: 10. From germline, CDR1 is SGHAT and CDR2 FQNNGV. CDR3 region: CASSSERDRGLTNTEAFF. The CDR3 DNA follows: TGTGCCAGCAGCTCTGAACGGGACAGGGGGCTTACGAACACTGAAGCTTTCTTT.

The chain is built from TRBV7-9 and TRBJ2-2; possibly TRBD1 for D (5 bases). The CDR3 is 15 amino acids. V lost 5 bases and J lost 6, with 16 bases in between. Germline V lookup: CDR1 SEHNR, CDR2 FQNEAQ (reference sequence). In nucleotides, the CDR3 is TGTGCCAGCAGCCCCCCAGGGTCCGAACCCGGGGAGCTGTTTTTT. This gives the protein CASSPPGSEPGELFF.

This rearrangement joins TRBV14 to TRBJ2-7; tentatively, D is TRBD1 (5 bases). The CDR3 has 15 amino acids. Trimming shortened V by 8 bases and J by 0 bases, and 17 bases separated the two germline ends. CDR1 is SGHDN and CDR2 is FVKESK in the germline V gene. The CDR3 DNA follows: TGTGCCAGCGCCGAGCGAAGTGGGGCCTCCTACGAGCAGTACTTC. Its translation is CASAERSGASYEQYF.

CDR3 coding DNA: TGTGCCAGCACCGGGGCGGGAGGATACAATGAGCAGTTCTTC. Protein product: CASTGAGGYNEQFF. The chain links TRBV7-9 to TRBJ2-1; 8 bases fit TRBD2. Germline V gives CDR1 SEHNR, CDR2 FQNEAQ (reference sequence). The CDR3 extends over 14 amino acids. V gave up 7 bases and J gave up 4 bases; unmatched junction bases: 6.

The rearrangement uses TRBV11-2 and TRBJ2-3, with TRBD2 matching 8 bases. V gave up 8 bases and J gave up 1 base; unmatched junction bases: 8. CDR1 and CDR2 from the germline V gene are SGHAT and FQNNGV. This CDR3 is 15 amino acids long. Here the CDR3 DNA reads TGTGCCAGCTTCTGGTCAGCGGGAGGCACAGATACGCAGTATTTT. This codes for CASFWSAGGTDTQYF.

The sample holds one count of this clone. This sequence joins TRBV4-1 and TRBJ2-5; 9 nucleotides align to TRBD2. The tail of the sequence fits TRBJ2-7 better, so the J call may be wrong. CDR1 and CDR2 (germline): MGHRA, YSYEKL. The CDR3 is 16 residues long. This CDR3 is CASSHVSGSGAYEQYF. CDR3 coding DNA: TGCGCCAGCAGCCACGTTAGCGGGAGTGGGGCCTACGAGCAGTACTTC.

This chain uses TRBV5-6 with TRBJ2-5; TRBD1 matches 12 bases. CDR1 is SGHDT, CDR2 YYEEEE, per germline. The CDR3 spans 16 residues. The V segment lost 3 bases and the J segment 6 bases; nucleotides outside the gene matches: 9. CDR3 coding DNA: TGTGCCAGCAGCTGGTCCGGGACAGGGGGCGCAAAGACCCAGTACTTC. Translating it yields CASSWSGTGGAKTQYF.

J is TRBJ1-1 and V is TRBV4-1, with D tentatively TRBD1 (5 bases). The germline V and J ends were trimmed by 4 bases and 5 bases, with 17 bases remaining between them. The length of the CDR3 is 15 residues. Germline V gives CDR1 MGHRA, CDR2 YSYEKL. In DNA, the CDR3 is TGCGCCAGCAGCCCGGTTGGGGGGAAAAGGACTGAAGCTTTCTTT. Translating it yields CASSPVGGKRTEAFF.

The chain combines TRBV11-3 with TRBJ2-3; D is tentatively TRBD1 or TRBD2 (5 bases each). Germline CDR1 reads SGHNT; CDR2 reads YENEEA. The CDR3 consists of 15 residues. With 5 bases removed from V and 6 bases from J, the gap between germline ends came to 18 bases. The DNA for the CDR3 is TGTGCCAGCAGCCTCCGCCGGGACGTGGGGGATACGCAGTATTTT. This codes for CASSLRRDVGDTQYF.

Note on this clone: The sample holds other DNA sequences that translate to the same CDR3. This chain links TRBV27 with TRBJ2-5; D is unclear. This CDR3 has 12 amino acids. Trimming pared 5 bases from V and 1 base from J, leaving 5 bases between. The germline gives CDR1 MNHEY, CDR2 SMNVEV (reference sequence). CDR3 in amino acids: CASSPSQETQYF. The CDR3 DNA reads as TGTGCCAGCAGTCCCTCCCAAGAGACCCAGTACTTC.

The genes are TRBV27 and TRBJ2-7, with D maybe TRBD1 (5 bases). The CDR3 has 14 residues. Trimming removed 3 bases at V and 5 bases at J, with 14 bases between. Germline V lookup: CDR1 MNHEY, CDR2 SMNVEV (reference sequence). The CDR3 DNA sequence: TGTGCCAGCAGTTTGAACAGGTTACCCCACGAGCAGTACTTC. As protein: CASSLNRLPHEQYF.

The gene calls are TRBV29-1 and TRBJ2-7; D is unresolved. There are 14 residues in the CDR3. The germline V gene has CDR1 SQVTM and CDR2 ANQGSEA. Deletions cut 6 bases from V and 5 bases from J, with 20 bases between. The CDR3 bases are TGCAGCGTAAATGACCGGGCCACGGTCGACGAGCAGTACTTC. Encoded protein: CSVNDRATVDEQYF.